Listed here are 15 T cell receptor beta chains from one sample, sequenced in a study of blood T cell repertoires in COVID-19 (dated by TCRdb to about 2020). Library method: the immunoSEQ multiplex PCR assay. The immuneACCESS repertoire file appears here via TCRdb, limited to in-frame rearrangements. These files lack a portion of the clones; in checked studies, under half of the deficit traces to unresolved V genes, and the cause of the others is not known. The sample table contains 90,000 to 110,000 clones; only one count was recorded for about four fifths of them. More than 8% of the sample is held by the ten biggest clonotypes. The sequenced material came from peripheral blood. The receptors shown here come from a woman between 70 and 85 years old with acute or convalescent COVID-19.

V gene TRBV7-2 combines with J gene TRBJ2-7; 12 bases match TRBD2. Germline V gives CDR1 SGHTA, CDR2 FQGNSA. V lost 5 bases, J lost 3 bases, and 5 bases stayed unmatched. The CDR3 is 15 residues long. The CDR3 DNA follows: TGTGCCAGCAGCCTAGGACTAGCGGGGATCTACGAGCAGTACTTC. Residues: CASSLGLAGIYEQYF.

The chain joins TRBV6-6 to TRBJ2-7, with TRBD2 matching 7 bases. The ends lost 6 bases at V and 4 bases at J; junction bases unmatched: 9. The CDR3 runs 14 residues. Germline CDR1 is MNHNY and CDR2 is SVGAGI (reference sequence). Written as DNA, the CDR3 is TGTGCCAGCAGGCCCCGGGTGGGGGGGTACGAGCAGTACTTC. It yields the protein CASRPRVGGYEQYF.

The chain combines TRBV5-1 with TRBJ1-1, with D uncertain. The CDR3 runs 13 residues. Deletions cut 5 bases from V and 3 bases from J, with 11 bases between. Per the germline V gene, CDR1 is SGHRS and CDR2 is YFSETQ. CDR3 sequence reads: CASSEEFDTEAFF. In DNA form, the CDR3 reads TGCGCCAGCAGTGAGGAGTTTGACACTGAAGCTTTCTTT. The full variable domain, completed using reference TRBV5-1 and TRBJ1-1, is KAGVTQTPRYLIKTRGQQVTLSCSPISGHRSVSWYQQTPGQGLQFLFEYFSETQRNKGNFPGRFSGRQFSNSRSEMNVSTLELGDSALYLCASSEEFDTEAFFGQGTRLTVV.

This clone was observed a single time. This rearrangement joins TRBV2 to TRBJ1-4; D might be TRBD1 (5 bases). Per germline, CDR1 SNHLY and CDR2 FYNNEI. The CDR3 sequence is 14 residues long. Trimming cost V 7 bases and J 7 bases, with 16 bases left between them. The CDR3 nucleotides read TGTGCCAGCACCGAGGGAGGGGCCCGTGAAAAACTGTTTTTT. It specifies CASTEGGAREKLFF.

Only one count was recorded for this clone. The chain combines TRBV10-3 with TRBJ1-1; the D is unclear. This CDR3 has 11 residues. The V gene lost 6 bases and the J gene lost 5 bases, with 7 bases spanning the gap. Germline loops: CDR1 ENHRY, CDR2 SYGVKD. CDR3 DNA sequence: TGTGCCATCAGCCCCCTTACTGAAGCTTTCTTT. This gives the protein CAISPLTEAFF.

The CDR3 coding sequence is TGTGCCACCCGCAAACCTGGACAGGGTCTTGGGACCCAGTACTTC. Amino acids: CATRKPGQGLGTQYF. The J gene is TRBJ2-5, the V gene TRBV15; 8 bases agree with TRBD1. The V gene's germline CDR1 is LNHNV and CDR2 YYDKDF (reference sequence). V lost 8 bases and J lost 7; bases outside the gene matches: 15. This CDR3 comprises 15 residues. The whole variable domain, remainder taken from reference TRBV15 and TRBJ2-5, is DAMVIQNPRYQVTQFGKPVTLSCSQTLNHNVMYWYQQKSSQAPKLLFHYYDKDFNNEADTPDNFQSRRPNTSFCFLDIRSPGLGDTAMYLCATRKPGQGLGTQYFGPGTRLLVL.

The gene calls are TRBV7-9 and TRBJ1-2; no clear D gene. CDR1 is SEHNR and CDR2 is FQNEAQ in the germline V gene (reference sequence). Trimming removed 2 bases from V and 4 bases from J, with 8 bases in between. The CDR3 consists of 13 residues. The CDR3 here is CASSLIPSYGYTF. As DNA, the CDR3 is TGTGCCAGCAGCTTAATCCCCTCCTATGGCTACACCTTC.

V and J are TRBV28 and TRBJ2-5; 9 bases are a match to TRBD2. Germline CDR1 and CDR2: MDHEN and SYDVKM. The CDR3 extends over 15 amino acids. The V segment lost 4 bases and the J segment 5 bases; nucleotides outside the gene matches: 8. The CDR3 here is CASSSLSGSRETQYF. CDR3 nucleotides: TGTGCCAGCAGTTCCCTTAGCGGGAGTAGGGAGACCCAGTACTTC.

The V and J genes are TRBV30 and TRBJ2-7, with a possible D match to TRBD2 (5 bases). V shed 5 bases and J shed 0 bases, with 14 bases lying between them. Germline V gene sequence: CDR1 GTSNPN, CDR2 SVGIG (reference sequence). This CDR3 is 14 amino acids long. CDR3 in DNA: TGTGCCTGGTCTGCCCCGGGGAGCTCCTACGAGCAGTACTTC. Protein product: CAWSAPGSSYEQYF.

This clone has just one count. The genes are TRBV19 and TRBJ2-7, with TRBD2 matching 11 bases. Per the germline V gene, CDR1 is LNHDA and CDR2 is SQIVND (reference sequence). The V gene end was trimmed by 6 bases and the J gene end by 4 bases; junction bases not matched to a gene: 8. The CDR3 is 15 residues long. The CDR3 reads CASSSGLAVTYEQYF. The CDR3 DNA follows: TGTGCCAGTAGCTCGGGACTAGCGGTTACTTACGAGCAGTACTTC.

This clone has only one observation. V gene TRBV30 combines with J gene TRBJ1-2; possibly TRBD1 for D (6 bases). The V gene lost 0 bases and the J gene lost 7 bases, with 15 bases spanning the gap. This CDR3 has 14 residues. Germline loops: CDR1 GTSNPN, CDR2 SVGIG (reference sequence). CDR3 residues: CAWSVQGGVGGYTF. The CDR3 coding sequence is TGTGCCTGGAGTGTACAGGGTGGAGTTGGTGGCTACACCTTC. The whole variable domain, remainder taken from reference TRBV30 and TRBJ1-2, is SQTIHQWPATLVQPVGSPLSLECTVEGTSNPNLYWYRQAAGRGLQLLFYSVGIGQISSEVPQNLSASRPQDRQFILSSKKLLLSDSGFYLCAWSVQGGVGGYTFGSGTRLTVV.

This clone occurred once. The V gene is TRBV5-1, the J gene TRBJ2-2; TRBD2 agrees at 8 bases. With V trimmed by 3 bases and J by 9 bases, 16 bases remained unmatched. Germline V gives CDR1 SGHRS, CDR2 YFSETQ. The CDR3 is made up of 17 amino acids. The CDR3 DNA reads TGCGCCAGCAGCTCTGGTCGGGGGGGCCAAAATCCCTGGGAGCTGTTTTTT. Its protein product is CASSSGRGGQNPWELFF.

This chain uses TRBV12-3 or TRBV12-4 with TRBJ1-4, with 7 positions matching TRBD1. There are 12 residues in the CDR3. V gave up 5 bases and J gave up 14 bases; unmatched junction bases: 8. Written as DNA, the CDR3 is TGTGCCAGCAGTGATACGGACAGGTCGCTGTTTTTT. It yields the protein CASSDTDRSLFF.

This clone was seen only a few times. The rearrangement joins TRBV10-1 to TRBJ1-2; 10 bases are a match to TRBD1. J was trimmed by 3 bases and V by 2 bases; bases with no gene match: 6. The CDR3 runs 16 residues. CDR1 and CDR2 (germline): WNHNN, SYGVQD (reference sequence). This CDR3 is CASSEPWTGGDYGYTF. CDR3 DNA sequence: TGCGCCAGCAGTGAGCCCTGGACAGGGGGAGACTATGGCTACACCTTC.

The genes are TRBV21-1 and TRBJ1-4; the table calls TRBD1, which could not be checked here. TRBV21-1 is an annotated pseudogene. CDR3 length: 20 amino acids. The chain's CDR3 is CASSTFRDRVSGATNEKLFF. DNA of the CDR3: TGTGCCAGCAGCACTTTTAGGGACAGGGTATCGGGAGCAACTAATGAAAAACTGTTTTTT.